This paragraph covers one T cell receptor (beta chain) sequence. The data originate from a study of shared clonotypes between healthy human individuals. This CDR3 contains 14 residues. From germline, CDR1 is SGHTS and CDR2 YDEGEE. V lost 1 base and J lost 7, with 12 bases in between. Genomic DNA per cell subset filled all wells of several immunoSEQ plates. Assay used: immunoSEQ multiplex PCR; TCRdb lists only in-frame clones, some missing. Of under 700,000 clones listed, roughly 95% were seen once; the top ten hold around 0.12%. CD8 cells regarded as naive lacked CD45RO, were positively chosen for CCR7, and omitted terminally differentiated effector memory CD45RA+ cells.

This clonotype originated in a woman aged 25 to 39 in good health. The source material was naive CD8+ T cells sorted from blood. The chain uses TRBV5-8 and TRBJ1-5; D unclear. The CDR3 loop reads CASSLLIGSQPQHF. For the CDR3, the DNA is TGTGCCAGCAGCTTGCTTATAGGTTCCCAGCCCCAGCATTTT.